The 26 T cell receptor beta chains below all came from one sample that was sequenced in a study of blood T cell repertoires in COVID-19. The table came from immunoSEQ multiplex PCR; TCRdb's copy has only in-frame clones and leaves some out. The sample yields 150,000 to 200,000 clones, around 82% seen once. The specimen was peripheral blood. The origin of the receptors is a woman in her thirties or forties with COVID-19, enrolled during active disease.

This clone has a single count. The rearrangement joins TRBV30 to TRBJ1-1; the match to TRBD1 covers 9 bases. CDR3 length: 13 amino acids. CDR1 is GTSNPN, CDR2 SVGIG, per germline (reference sequence). Unmatched junction bases numbered 8, after V lost 5 bases and J lost 7 bases. The CDR3: CAWGTGRTFEAFF. The CDR3 coding sequence is TGTGCCTGGGGGACAGGGCGAACTTTTGAAGCTTTCTTT.

J is TRBJ1-5 and V is TRBV30; D unclear. The CDR3 length is 13 residues. Germline lookup yields CDR1 GTSNPN and CDR2 SVGIG (reference sequence). V dropped 0 bases and J dropped 6 bases, with 9 bases sitting between them. CDR3 protein: CAWSVTHRQPQHF. In DNA, the CDR3 is TGTGCCTGGAGTGTGACTCATCGTCAGCCCCAGCATTTT.

This clone was seen just once. The rearrangement links TRBV30 to TRBJ2-1, with 9 bases aligning to TRBD2. J gave up 12 bases and V 4 bases, and 10 bases lay outside the gene matches. This CDR3 is 13 amino acids long. In germline, CDR1 is GTSNPN, CDR2 SVGIG (reference sequence). CDR3 loop: CAWMTSGKRGQFF. The CDR3 nucleotides read TGTGCCTGGATGACTAGCGGCAAACGGGGGCAGTTCTTC.

This sequence joins TRBV9 and TRBJ2-7, with 8 nucleotides matching TRBD1. The CDR3 is 15 residues long. V was pared by 0 bases and J by 0 bases, with 2 bases of the junction left unmatched. The germline CDR1 and CDR2 sequences are SGDLS and YYNGEE. The CDR3 here is CASSVEDRGSYEQYF. In nucleotides, the CDR3 is TGTGCCAGCAGCGTAGAAGACAGGGGCTCCTACGAGCAGTACTTC.

The chain carries TRBV18 and TRBJ2-4; 7 positions agree with TRBD1. V trimming: 2 bases; J trimming: 0 bases; junction bases outside the gene matches: 4. The CDR3 sequence is 16 residues long. In germline, CDR1 is KGHSH, CDR2 LQKENI. CDR3 in amino acids: CASSPKDRIAKNIQYF. The CDR3 coding sequence is TGTGCCAGCTCACCAAAGGACAGGATAGCCAAAAACATTCAGTACTTC.

The chain couples TRBV5-6 to TRBJ2-1; D remains unclear. CDR3 length: 13 amino acids. V lost 4 bases, J lost 9 bases, and 14 bases lay in between. From germline, CDR1 is SGHDT and CDR2 YYEEEE. CDR3 in DNA: TGTGCCAGCAGCCCCTCTAGTGGCAGTGAGCAGTTCTTC. Translation: CASSPSSGSEQFF.

The genes are TRBV6-1 and TRBJ1-5; 9 bases map to TRBD1. The V gene's germline CDR1 is MNHNS and CDR2 SASEGT. The junction had 9 bases not matched to a gene; V was cut back by 2 bases and J by 1 base. The CDR3 extends over 18 amino acids. CDR3 in amino acids: CASSEYGTGFASNQPQHF. Written as DNA, the CDR3 is TGTGCCAGCAGTGAATACGGGACAGGGTTCGCGAGCAATCAGCCCCAGCATTTT.

The chain combines TRBV27 with TRBJ1-1; TRBD1 is a possible D gene (5 bases). This CDR3 is built from 13 residues. Looked up from germline, CDR1 is MNHEY and CDR2 is SMNVEV (reference sequence). V dropped 3 bases and J dropped 8 bases, with 13 bases sitting between them. The CDR3 region has the DNA TGTGCCAGCAGTTTGGGGCCGCGGATGGAAGCTTTCTTT. It translates to CASSLGPRMEAFF.

V is TRBV7-9 and J is TRBJ2-1; 11 bases are a match to TRBD2. Germline loops: CDR1 SEHNR, CDR2 FQNEAQ (reference sequence). The V gene end was trimmed by 4 bases and the J gene end by 5 bases; junction bases not matched to a gene: 4. The CDR3 is 15 amino acids. CDR3 amino acids: CASSYLAGGNNEQFF. CDR3 coding DNA: TGTGCCAGCAGCTACCTAGCGGGGGGAAACAATGAGCAGTTCTTC. The whole variable domain, remainder taken from reference TRBV7-9 and TRBJ2-1, is DTGVSQNPRHKITKRGQNVTFRCDPISEHNRLYWYRQTLGQGPEFLTYFQNEAQLEKSRLLSDRFSAERPKGSFSTLEIQRTEQGDSAMYLCASSYLAGGNNEQFFGPGTRLTVL.

The rearrangement links TRBV4-1 to TRBJ2-2; D may be TRBD2 (5 bases). Germline V gives CDR1 MGHRA, CDR2 YSYEKL. V lost 1 base and J lost 1, with 10 bases in between. CDR3 length: 16 residues. The CDR3 nucleotides are TGCGCCAGCAGCCAAGTCGCCGGGATGAACACCGGGGAGCTGTTTTTT. It encodes CASSQVAGMNTGELFF.

This clone has only one observation. The genes are TRBV6-5 and TRBJ1-2, with TRBD1 identical over 11 bases. Germline V gene lookup returns CDR1 MNHEY and CDR2 SVGAGI. The CDR3 is made up of 14 amino acids. J gave up 7 bases and V 7 bases, and 8 bases lay outside the gene matches. CDR3 nucleotide sequence: TGTGCCAGCATAATAGGACAGGGGGCGGTTGGCTACACCTTC. Amino acids: CASIIGQGAVGYTF.

This chain links TRBV11-3 with TRBJ2-4; tentatively, D is TRBD2 (5 bases). This CDR3 comprises 15 residues. The V end lost 1 base, the J end lost 7 bases, and 14 bases lay between the germline ends. CDR1 is SGHNT, CDR2 YENEEA, per germline. This chain's CDR3 is CASSLGGSNRNIQYF. The CDR3 DNA sequence: TGTGCCAGCAGCTTAGGCGGGTCTAATCGGAACATTCAGTACTTC.

This sequence joins TRBV7-6 and TRBJ2-5; 7 bases align to TRBD2. In germline, CDR1 is SGHVS, CDR2 FNYEAQ. After removal of 1 base from V and 2 bases from J, the junction contained 10 bases not matched to a gene. There are 17 residues in the CDR3. The DNA for the CDR3 is TGTGCCAGCAGCTTAGAGTGGGACTACAAAGAACAAGAGACCCAGTACTTC. It translates to CASSLEWDYKEQETQYF.

The V gene is TRBV9, the J gene TRBJ1-5; tentatively, D is TRBD1 (6 bases). CDR3 length: 14 residues. The germline CDR1 and CDR2 sequences are SGDLS and YYNGEE. Trimming removed 3 bases at V and 6 bases at J, with 13 bases between. Written as DNA, the CDR3 is TGTGCCAGCAGCGCGACAGGAGGCGGTCAGCCCCAGCATTTT. It translates to CASSATGGGQPQHF.

This rearrangement joins TRBV11-2 to TRBJ2-7, with TRBD2 matching over 8 bases. The V and J ends lost 3 bases and 1 base, in that order; junction bases with no gene match: 5. Germline values: CDR1 SGHAT, CDR2 FQNNGV. CDR3 size: 15 residues. CDR3 loop: CASSFSSGPSYEQYF. The CDR3 coding sequence is TGTGCCAGCAGCTTCTCTAGCGGGCCTTCCTACGAGCAGTACTTC.

This clone came up a few times. The rearrangement uses TRBV6-5 and TRBJ2-1; maybe TRBD2 (5 bases). Trimming took off 7 bases at V and 2 bases at J, with 15 bases between the two ends. In germline, CDR1 is MNHEY, CDR2 SVGAGI. This CDR3 region has 15 residues. The DNA of the CDR3 is TGTGCCAGCAAGCTCAGACGGGGAACCTACAATGAGCAGTTCTTC. Residues: CASKLRRGTYNEQFF.

The chain employs TRBV6-1 and TRBJ1-1; 8 positions agree with TRBD1. Germline-derived CDR1 and CDR2 are MNHNS and SASEGT. Germline trimming cut 0 bases from V and 5 bases from J; bases unmatched to any gene: 5. The CDR3 has 15 residues. CDR3 loop: CASSEAGTGGTEAFF. The DNA for the CDR3 is TGTGCCAGCAGTGAAGCAGGAACAGGGGGAACTGAAGCTTTCTTT.

This clone was observed a handful of times. This chain links TRBV6-5 with TRBJ1-2, with D unclear. There are 13 residues in the CDR3. Germline lookup yields CDR1 MNHEY and CDR2 SVGAGI. Trimming left V 4 bases short and J 6 bases short, with 12 bases between. For the CDR3, the DNA is TGTGCCAGCAGTTCTCTGCTCGAGAATGGCTACACCTTC. Protein sequence: CASSSLLENGYTF.

This rearrangement joins TRBV30 to TRBJ1-1; D ambiguous. Germline lookup yields CDR1 GTSNPN and CDR2 SVGIG (reference sequence). The CDR3 consists of 13 residues. Between the trimmed V and J ends, which lost 4 bases and 3 bases, there was a span of 12 bases. The CDR3 DNA sequence: TGTGCCTGGAACCTCGTGGAGGACACTGAAGCTTTCTTT. It encodes CAWNLVEDTEAFF.

The chain carries TRBV3-1 (or the pseudogene TRBV3-2) and TRBJ1-1, with a tentative D call TRBD1 (5 bases). The ends were cut back, 1 base at V and 1 base at J, with 10 bases in the middle. The CDR3 length is 15 residues. Germline assignment: CDR1 LGHDT and CDR2 YNNKEL (reference sequence). The CDR3 reads CASSQVVGANTEAFF. In DNA form, the CDR3 reads TGTGCCAGCAGCCAAGTCGTAGGGGCGAACACTGAAGCTTTCTTT.

This chain uses TRBV27 with TRBJ1-3, with 8 bases aligning to TRBD1. Germline values: CDR1 MNHEY, CDR2 SMNVEV (reference sequence). The CDR3 has 15 residues. With V trimmed by 3 bases and J by 4 bases, 5 bases remained unmatched. In DNA, the CDR3 is TGTGCCAGCAGTTTTACAGGGGGAAAAGGAAACACCATATATTTT. Residues: CASSFTGGKGNTIYF.

The chain joins TRBV18 to TRBJ1-5; 7 bases match TRBD1. Germline V gene lookup returns CDR1 KGHSH and CDR2 LQKENI. This CDR3 spans 14 amino acids. Germline trimming cut 4 bases from V and 5 bases from J; bases unmatched to any gene: 5. The CDR3 sequence: CASSQQGQDQPQHF. The CDR3, as DNA: TGTGCCAGCTCACAACAGGGGCAAGATCAGCCCCAGCATTTT.

CDR3 DNA sequence: TGCAGTGCTAGTAGGGGGGGACGCGACCAGCCCCAGCATTTT. It codes for CSASRGGRDQPQHF. The gene calls are TRBV20-1 and TRBJ1-5; D is possibly TRBD1 (6 bases). This CDR3 comprises 14 residues. V shed 3 bases and J shed 7 bases, with 16 bases lying between them. In germline, CDR1 is DFQATT, CDR2 SNEGSKA (reference sequence).

The V call is TRBV9, the J call TRBJ2-3; D perhaps matches TRBD2 (6 bases). There are 13 residues in the CDR3. The germline V gene encodes CDR1 SGDLS and CDR2 YYNGEE. Deletions cut 0 bases from V and 11 bases from J, with 13 bases between. The chain's CDR3 is CASSVAGDSMQYF. In DNA form, the CDR3 reads TGTGCCAGCAGCGTAGCTGGGGACTCTATGCAGTATTTT. The variable domain in full, with the rest retrieved from reference TRBV9 and TRBJ2-3, is DSGVTQTPKHLITATGQRVTLRCSPRSGDLSVYWYQQSLDQGLQFLIQYYNGEERAKGNILERFSAQQFPDLHSELNLSSLELGDSALYFCASSVAGDSMQYFGPGTRLTVL.

The J gene is TRBJ2-2, the V gene TRBV15; 10 nucleotides agree with TRBD2. The CDR3 spans 15 residues. The trim removed 3 bases at V and 6 bases at J, leaving 4 bases unmatched. From germline, CDR1 is LNHNV and CDR2 YYDKDF (reference sequence). CDR3 loop: CATSSYGTSAGELFF. CDR3 bases: TGTGCCACCAGCAGTTACGGGACTAGCGCCGGGGAGCTGTTTTTT.

This chain uses TRBV7-9 with TRBJ1-1; D unclear. Germline CDR1 reads SEHNR; CDR2 reads FQNEAQ (reference sequence). The germline V and J ends were trimmed by 1 base and 6 bases, with 9 bases remaining between them. There are 13 residues in the CDR3. The DNA of the CDR3 is TGTGCCAGCAGCTTAGAGGCGGGCGCTGAAGCTTTCTTT. It yields the protein CASSLEAGAEAFF.